The 20 T cell receptor beta chains in this list originate from one sample, sequenced in a study of pediatric ulcerative colitis (dated by TCRdb to 2018 to 2020). One to two pinch biopsies were taken from the rectum for research during colonoscopy. Preparation of the library involved the immunoSEQ multiplex PCR assay. TCRdb took over this immuneACCESS table, retaining in-frame rearrangements with V and J assigned. Such tables are incomplete; in checked studies, under half of the missing clones stem from an unresolved V gene, and the remainder is unexplained. Recorded for this sample are approximately 18,000 clones; roughly four fifths of them occurred a single time. The ten largest clones represent around 6.6% of the sample. Sequencing input: gut tissue. All receptors derive from a boy aged 10-17 years with moderate ulcerative colitis.

V and J are TRBV30 and TRBJ2-7; D gene unclear. From germline, CDR1 is GTSNPN and CDR2 SVGIG (reference sequence). The length of the CDR3 is 12 residues. The germline V and J ends were trimmed by 2 bases and 5 bases, with 10 bases remaining between them. In DNA form, the CDR3 reads TGTGCCTGGAGTCCGTCGGCCCACGAGCAGTACTTC. Amino acid sequence: CAWSPSAHEQYF.

This chain connects TRBV6-1 to TRBJ1-2, with a weak D call TRBD1 (5 bases). Germline CDR1 MNHNS, CDR2 SASEGT. This CDR3 region has 15 residues. V was shortened by 4 bases and J by 8 bases, with 20 bases between the two germline ends. Here the CDR3 reads CASSGSGTADGGYTF. In DNA, the CDR3 is TGTGCCAGCAGTGGCTCTGGGACCGCAGACGGGGGCTACACCTTC.

V usage is TRBV7-6 and J usage is TRBJ2-7, with a possible D match to TRBD2 (6 bases). Germline V gene data show CDR1 as SGHVS and CDR2 as FNYEAQ. This CDR3 comprises 13 residues. V was trimmed by 0 bases and J by 5 bases, leaving 8 bases between them. The CDR3 reads CASSLARGNEQYF. The CDR3 DNA is TGTGCCAGCAGCTTAGCGCGGGGTAACGAGCAGTACTTC. Full variable domain (outside the CDR3, taken from reference TRBV7-6 and TRBJ2-7): GAGVSQSPRYKVTKRGQDVALRCDPISGHVSLYWYRQALGQGPEFLTYFNYEAQQDKSGLPNDRFSAERPEGSISTLTIQRTEQRDSAMYRCASSLARGNEQYFGPGTRLTVT.

This clone was seen only a few times. This chain joins TRBV20-1 and TRBJ1-2; D is uncertain. V was clipped by 5 bases and J by 6 bases, with 7 bases between them. CDR3 length equals 10 residues. Germline values: CDR1 DFQATT, CDR2 SNEGSKA (reference sequence). The CDR3 protein is CSAFRDGYTF. Here the CDR3 DNA reads TGCAGTGCTTTTAGGGATGGCTACACCTTC.

This chain joins TRBV30 and TRBJ1-2; a possible D gene is TRBD1 (6 bases). The germline V gene encodes CDR1 GTSNPN and CDR2 SVGIG (reference sequence). Trimming stripped 2 bases from V and 8 bases from J, with 15 bases between. CDR3 size: 13 residues. The CDR3 DNA reads TGTGCCTGGAGTTTGCCGGGGGCGGGAGGCTACACCTTC. Protein product: CAWSLPGAGGYTF.

The CDR3 loop is CATSSGANTGELFF. The DNA of the CDR3 is TGTGCCACCAGCAGCGGAGCGAACACCGGGGAGCTGTTTTTT. V is TRBV15 and J is TRBJ2-2; D gene unclear. Trimming removed 3 bases from V and 0 bases from J, with 5 bases in between. The V gene's germline CDR1 is LNHNV and CDR2 YYDKDF (reference sequence). The CDR3 consists of 14 residues.

The chain carries TRBV30 and TRBJ2-5; 11 nucleotides align to TRBD2. The J call is doubtful: the DNA matches TRBJ2-7 better. This CDR3 region has 16 residues. Looked up from germline, CDR1 is GTSNPN and CDR2 is SVGIG (reference sequence). This CDR3 is CAWIRPGLAATYEQYF. The CDR3 DNA is TGTGCCTGGATAAGGCCGGGACTAGCGGCGACCTACGAGCAGTACTTC.

The J gene is TRBJ1-5, the V gene TRBV29-1; D might be TRBD1 (5 bases). The V and J ends lost 6 bases and 0 bases respectively, with 9 bases between them. The CDR3 is 13 residues long. Germline CDR1 and CDR2: SQVTM and ANQGSEA. As DNA, the CDR3 is TGCAGCGTGGGGGGGGGTAGCAATCAGCCCCAGCATTTT. The encoded protein is CSVGGGSNQPQHF.

As for this clone: The junction departs from the called germline gene at one end, perhaps through a read error. The J gene is TRBJ1-6, the V gene TRBV5-1; a weak D match, TRBD1 (5 bases). CDR3 length: 16 amino acids. Germline assignment: CDR1 SGHRS and CDR2 YFSETQ. This CDR3 is CASSPLAGKDNSPPHF. DNA of the CDR3: TGCGCCAGCAGCCCTCTTGCAGGGAAAGATAATTCACCCCCCCACTTT.

The chain joins TRBV6-6 to TRBJ1-2; 7 nucleotides align to TRBD1. V lost 0 bases and J lost 3; bases outside the gene matches: 4. Germline V gene data show CDR1 as MNHNY and CDR2 as SVGAGI (reference sequence). The CDR3 has 15 residues. The CDR3 DNA follows: TGTGCCAGCAGTTACTCGCGGACAGGAGACTATGGCTACACCTTC. Its translation is CASSYSRTGDYGYTF.

CDR3 sequence: CASRPSGGMWGNSPLHF. The CDR3 bases are TGCGCCAGCAGACCTTCAGGGGGAATGTGGGGTAATTCACCCCTCCACTTT. This chain links TRBV5-1 with TRBJ1-6; TRBD1 aligns across 7 bases. In germline, CDR1 is SGHRS, CDR2 YFSETQ. V gave up 5 bases and J gave up 6 bases; unmatched junction bases: 14. There are 17 residues in the CDR3. Combining the CDR3 with reference TRBV5-1 and TRBJ1-6 gives the whole variable domain KAGVTQTPRYLIKTRGQQVTLSCSPISGHRSVSWYQQTPGQGLQFLFEYFSETQRNKGNFPGRFSGRQFSNSRSEMNVSTLELGDSALYLCASRPSGGMWGNSPLHFGNGTRLTVT.

This clone was counted once. J is TRBJ1-1 and V is TRBV19; D perhaps matches TRBD1 (5 bases). Trimming shortened V by 5 bases and J by 1 base, and 14 bases separated the two germline ends. From germline, CDR1 is LNHDA and CDR2 SQIVND (reference sequence). This CDR3 spans 15 amino acids. The CDR3 spells CASSGYTGKNTEAFF. For the CDR3, the DNA is TGTGCCAGTAGTGGGTACACAGGAAAGAACACTGAAGCTTTCTTT. Supplemented by reference TRBV19 and TRBJ1-1, the full variable domain reads DGGITQSPKYLFRKEGQNVTLSCEQNLNHDAMYWYRQDPGQGLRLIYYSQIVNDFQKGDIAEGYSVSREKKESFPLTVTSAQKNPTAFYLCASSGYTGKNTEAFFGQGTRLTVV.

The chain is built from TRBV18 and TRBJ1-2; TRBD1 agrees at 10 bases. With V trimmed by 1 base and J by 7 bases, 6 bases remained unmatched. CDR3 length equals 15 residues. The germline gives CDR1 KGHSH, CDR2 LQKENI. The CDR3 protein is CASSPLGTGESGYTF. The DNA for the CDR3 is TGTGCCAGCTCACCACTTGGGACAGGGGAGAGTGGCTACACCTTC.

This chain joins TRBV9 and TRBJ1-5; D remains unclear. Germline V CDR1 and CDR2: SGDLS, YYNGEE. The CDR3 length is 13 residues. Trimming took off 3 bases at V and 0 bases at J, with 4 bases between the two ends. The chain's CDR3 is CASSDYSNQPQHF. The CDR3 region has the DNA TGTGCCAGCAGCGATTATAGCAATCAGCCCCAGCATTTT.

This clone was counted once. This chain's CDR3 is CASSRRERQGVAGELFF. The CDR3 coding sequence is TGCGCCAGCAGCCGAAGAGAGAGACAGGGGGTCGCCGGGGAGCTGTTTTTT. The genes are TRBV4-1 and TRBJ2-2, with TRBD1 matching over 9 bases. The V gene end was trimmed by 4 bases and the J gene end by 6 bases; junction bases not matched to a gene: 12. Germline V gives CDR1 MGHRA, CDR2 YSYEKL. The CDR3 has 17 amino acids.

CDR3 sequence: CASSLASGDTEAFF. The CDR3 DNA reads as TGTGCCAGCAGCTTAGCTTCGGGGGACACTGAAGCTTTCTTT. The rearrangement uses TRBV11-2 and TRBJ1-1; D is perhaps TRBD1 (5 bases). This CDR3 comprises 14 residues. The germline V and J ends were trimmed by 1 base and 3 bases, with 9 bases remaining between them. Germline V CDR1 and CDR2: SGHAT, FQNNGV.

The genes are TRBV19 and TRBJ2-7; D is unresolved. This CDR3 spans 13 amino acids. CDR1 and CDR2 (germline): LNHDA, SQIVND (reference sequence). V lost 8 bases to trimming and J lost 0 bases, with 11 bases between them. The CDR3 DNA sequence: TGTGCCAGTTCCCGCCTCAGCTCCTACGAGCAGTACTTC. Amino acids: CASSRLSSYEQYF.

The chain links TRBV12-5 to TRBJ2-1; 8 nucleotides align to TRBD2. Germline lookup yields CDR1 LGHNT and CDR2 FRNRAP. V lost 2 bases to trimming and J lost 8 bases; unmatched junction nucleotides: 8. The CDR3 is 15 amino acids. CDR3 protein: CASGLLRGLAHEQFF. The CDR3 DNA reads as TGTGCTAGTGGTTTGCTCCGCGGACTAGCACATGAGCAGTTCTTC. Full variable domain (missing parts from reference TRBV12-5 and TRBJ2-1): DARVTQTPRHKVTEMGQEVTMRCQPILGHNTVFWYRQTMMQGLELLAYFRNRAPLDDSGMPKDRFSAEMPDATLATLKIQPSEPRDSAVYFCASGLLRGLAHEQFFGPGTRLTVL.

The chain combines TRBV5-1 with TRBJ1-3, with D unclear. With 6 bases removed from V and 0 bases from J, the gap between germline ends came to 10 bases. CDR1 is SGHRS and CDR2 is YFSETQ in the germline V gene. This CDR3 spans 14 amino acids. CDR3 in DNA: TGCGCCAGCACCCGGGGTGGCTCTGGAAACACCATATATTTT. Translation gives CASTRGGSGNTIYF.

This clone was seen a handful of times. This chain links TRBV7-2 with TRBJ1-3; tentative D call: TRBD1 (6 bases). V was clipped by 5 bases and J by 4 bases, with 15 bases between them. The germline V gene has CDR1 SGHTA and CDR2 FQGNSA. The CDR3 is 15 residues long. The CDR3 nucleotides are TGTGCCAGCAGCGCAGACAGGAACCGCGGAAACACCATATATTTT. Residues: CASSADRNRGNTIYF. Full variable domain (rest looked up from reference TRBV7-2 and TRBJ1-3): GAGVSQSPSNKVTEKGKDVELRCDPISGHTALYWYRQSLGQGLEFLIYFQGNSAPDKSGLPSDRFSAERTGGSVSTLTIQRTQQEDSAVYLCASSADRNRGNTIYFGEGSWLTVV.